The 11 T cell receptor beta chains below come from one sample, sequenced in a study of metastatic and nonmetastatic thyroid tumors. TCRdb called clones again from the PCR reads with MiXCR. The sample shows 70,000 or so clones, 14% of them seen only once. Patients were all untreated before their thyroid surgery. Sequences were obtained from blood. The source of these receptors is a male donor with papillary thyroid cancer or a benign thyroid nodule (not recorded which). Some clones in this sample may be carry-over from other donors' samples.

The chain has TRBV11-2 and TRBJ2-3; 8 bases are shared with TRBD2. The CDR3 loop spans 18 amino acids. The V gene end was trimmed by 4 bases and the J gene end by 5 bases; junction bases not matched to a gene: 17. In germline, CDR1 is SGHAT, CDR2 FQNNGV. The CDR3 region has the DNA TGTGCCAGCAGCTCCCAACTCTTTGAGGTAGCGGGGCAAGATACGCAGTATTTT. Amino acid sequence: CASSSQLFEVAGQDTQYF.

Many counts were recorded for this clone. The chain uses TRBV6-2 or TRBV6-3 and TRBJ2-7, with D tentatively TRBD1 or TRBD2 (5 bases each). This CDR3 has 15 amino acids. The V and J ends lost 3 bases and 6 bases respectively, with 18 bases between them. Germline values: CDR1 MNHEY, CDR2 SVGEGT. The CDR3 coding sequence is TGTGCCAGCAGTTATATCCGGCCGGGACCTAGCGAGCAGTACTTC. It specifies CASSYIRPGPSEQYF.

This clone has more than one count but fewer than ten. This chain connects TRBV11-2 to TRBJ1-6, with TRBD1 as a possible D gene (5 bases). Looked up from germline, CDR1 is SGHAT and CDR2 is FQNNGV. V gave up 5 bases and J gave up 7 bases, with 12 bases separating them. The CDR3 loop spans 14 amino acids. CDR3 bases: TGTGCCAGCAGCCAGCCGGGACGGAATTCACCCCTCCACTTT. It encodes CASSQPGRNSPLHF.

This clone was recorded many times. V and J are TRBV28 and TRBJ2-1, with D unclear. Per germline, CDR1 MDHEN and CDR2 SYDVKM. CDR3 size: 13 residues. V dropped 2 bases and J dropped 6 bases, with 8 bases sitting between them. CDR3 in amino acids: CASSLLPPNEQFF. The CDR3 DNA follows: TGTGCCAGCAGTTTACTCCCCCCCAATGAGCAGTTCTTC.

Only a few counts were recorded for this clone. A much larger clone differs by one base, so this may be a read error. This chain connects TRBV6-1 to TRBJ1-5, with 12 bases that match TRBD1. CDR1 is MNHNS and CDR2 is SASEGT in the germline V gene. The CDR3 is 15 amino acids. CDR3 residues: CASSEGQGAGKPQHF. CDR3 nucleotides: TGCGCCAGCAGTGAGGGACAGGGGGCAGGGAAGCCCCAGCATTTT.

This clone was found many times. One end of the junction fails to match germline, which may point to a read error. The genes are TRBV7-7 and TRBJ2-3; D is perhaps TRBD1 (6 bases). Germline V gene lookup returns CDR1 SSHAT and CDR2 FNYEAQ (reference sequence). CDR3 length equals 15 residues. CDR3 protein: CASSPRTDLTDTQYF. The CDR3 bases are TGTGCTAGCAGCCCGAGGACAGACCTCACAGATACGCAGTATTTT.

This clone has ten or more counts. The chain is built from TRBV20-1 and TRBJ2-7, with D uncertain. Trimming cost V 5 bases and J 0 bases, with 8 bases left between them. Germline CDR1 is DFQATT and CDR2 is SNEGSKA (reference sequence). The CDR3 is 12 residues long. CDR3 in DNA: TGCAGTGCTTGGGCCCGCTCCTACGAGCAGTACTTC. This codes for CSAWARSYEQYF.

There are many counts of this clone. The DNA for the CDR3 is TGTGCCAGCAGTTTGGGGGGCGAGCAGTACGTC. This sequence encodes CASSLGGEQYV. V usage is TRBV12-3 or TRBV12-4 and J usage is TRBJ2-7; D is perhaps TRBD2 (6 bases). The V and J ends lost 3 bases and 6 bases respectively, with 6 bases between them. The CDR3 has 11 amino acids.

This clone was seen at least ten times. A much larger clonotype is one base distant, so this may be a read error. V is TRBV6-1 and J is TRBJ2-2; tentatively, D is TRBD2 (5 bases). Germline V gene sequence: CDR1 MNHNS, CDR2 SASEGT. Trimming shortened V by 7 bases and J by 9 bases, and 15 bases separated the two germline ends. This CDR3 has 13 amino acids. The CDR3 here is CASTHGIWWELFF. The CDR3 DNA reads TGTGCCAGCACCCACGGGATTTGGTGGGAGCTGTTTTTT.

V and J are TRBV7-2 and TRBJ2-1; D might be TRBD1 (5 bases). Trimming stripped 3 bases from V and 8 bases from J, with 29 bases between. In germline, CDR1 is SGHTA, CDR2 FQGNSA. The CDR3 is made up of 19 amino acids. The DNA of the CDR3 is TGTGCCAGCAGCTTCGAAACTCAGGGCTGGGAAAACCAACACCATGAGCAGTTCTTC. This encodes CASSFETQGWENQHHEQFF. Based on the CDR3 plus reference TRBV7-2 and TRBJ2-1, the full variable domain is GAGVSQSPSNKVTEKGKDVELRCDPISGHTALYWYRQSLGQGLEFLIYFQGNSAPDKSGLPSDRFSAERTGGSVSTLTIQRTQQEDSAVYLCASSFETQGWENQHHEQFFGPGTRLTVL.

For this clone: This could be a read error, since a much larger clone is one nucleotide away. V usage is TRBV9 and J usage is TRBJ2-5; D remains unclear. The CDR3 spans 13 residues. The germline V gene encodes CDR1 SGDLS and CDR2 YYNGEE. The ends were cut back, 4 bases at V and 4 bases at J, with 11 bases in the middle. CDR3 in amino acids: CASSLASGETQYF. The CDR3 nucleotides are TGTGCCAGCAGCTTAGCCTCTGGAGAGACCCAGTACTTC.